This TCR beta chain was sequenced for a study of T cells in localized non-small cell lung cancer (TCRdb year 2020). Study-wide context: T cell repertoires of 200 to 250 early-stage NSCLC patients were analyzed, with tumors being compared against uninvolved tumor-adjacent lungs. The cohort was made up of around 220 treatment-naive NSCLC patients whose localized lung tumors had been resected. The mean age of the NSCLC patients was roughly 70 years, with fewer than 150 men and approximately 100 women.

TCR beta CDR3 regions were sequenced from DNA using the immunoSEQ Assay. The paper's processing steps were these. T cell density was computed as TCR beta template counts normalized to usable DNA estimated by amplifying housekeeping genes. Richness was estimated using the preseqR package, with extrapolation to 400,000 templates for PBMC samples and to 120,000 templates for tissue samples. Clonality was taken to be one minus Pielou's evenness. Tissue-enriched TCRs were identified through differential abundance testing performed on productive amino-acid clonotypes, with a minimum total count of 5 and an alpha of 0.1. The Jaccard Index and the Morisita Overlap Index were used to quantify repertoire overlap between compartments. TCR beta CDR3s were clustered by GLIPH together with public tetramer-defined viral CDR3s, and at least three viral sequences plus V-gene enrichment were required for viral motifs. TCRdb's version of the immuneACCESS table is confined to in-frame rearrangements and falls short of the full clone set. An unresolved V gene accounts for under half of the shortfall where checked; the remainder is of unknown origin. For V, J and clone size, that table is used; D and trimming come from the DNA. The sample table holds about 52,000 clones, of which around nine tenths were seen once. The top ten clonotypes cover less than 20% of the sample.

At diagnosis, tumor, uninvolved tumor-adjacent lung and peripheral blood were collected and then preserved as a mix of FFPE and fresh-frozen material. For TCR repertoire profiling, blood samples were analyzed as peripheral blood mononuclear cells. Overall study results and their limits: Because of the exploratory design, TCR variables were selected using unadjusted p-values without false-discovery rate correction. A median of 57 of the top 100 tumor clones turned up in the paired uninvolved adjacent lung, and 28 of those clones also ranked among the top 100 of that same adjacent lung. Uninvolved tumor-adjacent lung showed the highest T cell clonality, higher than tumor, which suggests more focused antigenic responses in the uninvolved tumor-adjacent lung. Because multi-region tumor sequencing was not performed, intratumor heterogeneity could not be ruled out. Higher blood T cell density associated with longer overall survival, while higher adjacent-lung clonality associated with shorter survival.

The CDR3 spans 13 residues, from the cysteine through the phenylalanine. The read is trimmed to its CDR3 DNA, 39 bases read in frame from base 1. The germline V gene sets CDR1 to MNHEY and CDR2 to SVGAGI. Deletion took 7 bases off V and 4 bases off J, with a span of 14 bases between the germline ends. Of note for this clone: Its antigen has not been determined. No quality values exist for individual bases; no much larger clone is one base distant.

This sample comprised PBMCs, obtained before any cancer treatment. This receptor was taken from a female donor with stage II lung adenocarcinoma. Here the chain combines TRBV6-5 and TRBJ2-7; the D gene assignment is ambiguous. The CDR3 in this case is CASTPARSYEQYF. The DNA sequence follows: TGTGCCAGCACCCCCGCGAGGTCTTACGAGCAGTACTTC.